A single sample is the source of the 26 T cell receptor beta chains below, sequenced in a study of shared clonotypes between healthy human individuals (dated by TCRdb to 2019 to 2021). CD8 naive samples were CD45RO-negative cells positively selected for CCR7, giving a CD45RA+CCR7+ population that excluded TemRA cells. The method was the immunoSEQ multiplex PCR assay. As stored in TCRdb, this immuneACCESS dataset retains in-frame rearrangements with V and J assigned. A fraction of the clones does not appear; measured against another copy, unresolved V genes explain less than half of the discrepancy, and the remainder lacks a known reason. The sample table holds about 580,000 clones, of which 95% to 98% were seen once. The ten largest clones take up roughly 0.29% of the sample. The sample taken for sequencing was naive CD8+ T cells sorted from blood. This specimen's cell subset or site label, per the study, means: CD45RA+CCR7+. These receptors came from a man under 40 in good health.

V is TRBV7-9 and J is TRBJ2-2; D assignment may be TRBD1 or TRBD2 (5 bases each). The CDR3 runs 12 residues. V was pared by 9 bases and J by 6 bases, with 11 bases between. Germline V gene lookup returns CDR1 SEHNR and CDR2 FQNEAQ (reference sequence). The DNA of the CDR3 is TGTGCCAGAGCGGCAGGGTCCGGGGAGCTGTTTTTT. This translates into CARAAGSGELFF.

V and J are TRBV6-5 and TRBJ1-5, with D unresolved. The CDR3 loop spans 10 amino acids. CDR1 is MNHEY, CDR2 SVGAGI, per germline. The ends were cut back, 8 bases at V and 7 bases at J, with 6 bases in the middle. The CDR3 DNA sequence: TGTGCCAGCGGTGGGCAGCCCCAGCATTTT. It codes for CASGGQPQHF.

The chain is built from TRBV2 and TRBJ2-3; 14 bases are shared with TRBD2. The V and J ends lost 4 bases and 6 bases, in that order; junction bases with no gene match: 3. The length of the CDR3 is 15 residues. Germline values: CDR1 SNHLY, CDR2 FYNNEI. The CDR3 here is CASSAGTSGSDTQYF. CDR3 DNA sequence: TGTGCCAGCAGTGCGGGGACTAGCGGGAGTGATACGCAGTATTTT.

On this clone itself: The identical CDR3 is also encoded by other nucleotide sequences in the sample. The chain combines TRBV29-1 with TRBJ2-2; D call uncertain. Germline V lookup: CDR1 SQVTM, CDR2 ANQGSEA. Trimming shortened V by 4 bases and J by 0 bases, and 6 bases separated the two germline ends. The CDR3 is 13 amino acids. CDR3 residues: CSVATANTGELFF. CDR3 sequence (DNA): TGCAGCGTTGCGACCGCGAACACCGGGGAGCTGTTTTTT.

The chain employs TRBV9 and TRBJ2-1; a weak D match, TRBD1 (6 bases). Germline CDR1 is SGDLS and CDR2 is YYNGEE. The CDR3 has 15 amino acids. Trimming shortened V by 0 bases and J by 4 bases, and 11 bases separated the two germline ends. The CDR3 sequence: CASSVEGQPYNEQFF. CDR3 coding DNA: TGTGCCAGCAGCGTAGAAGGACAGCCTTACAATGAGCAGTTCTTC. The full variable domain, completed using reference TRBV9 and TRBJ2-1, is DSGVTQTPKHLITATGQRVTLRCSPRSGDLSVYWYQQSLDQGLQFLIQYYNGEERAKGNILERFSAQQFPDLHSELNLSSLELGDSALYFCASSVEGQPYNEQFFGPGTRLTVL.

The chain is built from TRBV5-1 and TRBJ1-1; TRBD1 aligns across 8 bases. The V segment lost 4 bases and the J segment 4 bases; nucleotides outside the gene matches: 6. CDR1 is SGHRS and CDR2 is YFSETQ in the germline V gene. The CDR3 consists of 14 residues. The CDR3 sequence is CASSRGQGATEAFF. DNA for the CDR3: TGCGCCAGCAGCCGTGGACAGGGTGCCACTGAAGCTTTCTTT.

This chain links TRBV10-1 with TRBJ2-7, with a possible D match to TRBD2 (6 bases). Germline loops: CDR1 WNHNN, CDR2 SYGVQD (reference sequence). Trimming left V 6 bases short and J 2 bases short, with 14 bases between. The CDR3 is 14 amino acids. CDR3 protein: CASRVAGTPYEQYF. The DNA of the CDR3 is TGCGCCAGCAGAGTTGCCGGGACTCCCTACGAGCAGTACTTC.

J is TRBJ2-3 and V is TRBV14; 10 bases align to TRBD2. The CDR3 contains 17 residues. V was pared by 3 bases and J by 5 bases, with 11 bases of the junction left unmatched. Germline V gene data show CDR1 as SGHDN and CDR2 as FVKESK. Here the CDR3 reads CASSQLSSGSGRDTQYF. CDR3 nucleotide sequence: TGTGCCAGCAGCCAGCTGTCTAGCGGGAGTGGCCGAGATACGCAGTATTTT.

The chain combines TRBV28 with TRBJ2-5; D gene ambiguous. Germline CDR1 is MDHEN and CDR2 is SYDVKM. The CDR3 consists of 14 residues. V shed 2 bases and J shed 5 bases, with 12 bases lying between them. The CDR3 DNA follows: TGTGCCAGCAGTTTACGATGGGCGAGGGAGACCCAGTACTTC. Translating gives CASSLRWARETQYF.

The chain carries TRBV5-1 and TRBJ2-5; D gene unclear. The CDR3 consists of 11 residues. The germline V gene has CDR1 SGHRS and CDR2 YFSETQ. The V and J ends lost 4 bases and 2 bases respectively, with 3 bases between them. CDR3 nucleotides: TGCGCCAGCAGCGATCAAGAGACCCAGTACTTC. Amino acid sequence: CASSDQETQYF. Based on the CDR3 plus reference TRBV5-1 and TRBJ2-5, the full variable domain is KAGVTQTPRYLIKTRGQQVTLSCSPISGHRSVSWYQQTPGQGLQFLFEYFSETQRNKGNFPGRFSGRQFSNSRSEMNVSTLELGDSALYLCASSDQETQYFGPGTRLLVL.

The chain employs TRBV4-2 and TRBJ1-1; TRBD1 matches at 8 bases. Germline trimming cut 6 bases from V and 1 base from J; bases unmatched to any gene: 10. Germline V gene sequence: CDR1 LGHNA, CDR2 YNFKEQ. The CDR3 extends over 16 amino acids. For the CDR3, the DNA is TGTGCCAGCAGACTCGAGGACAGGGTGAAGAACACTGAAGCTTTCTTT. Translating it yields CASRLEDRVKNTEAFF.

On this clone itself: At the DNA level, this CDR3 is encoded by other sequences in the same sample as well. The rearrangement uses TRBV7-2 and TRBJ1-1; 8 bases are a match to TRBD1. There are 13 residues in the CDR3. The V gene's germline CDR1 is SGHTA and CDR2 FQGNSA. The V segment lost 5 bases and the J segment 5 bases; nucleotides outside the gene matches: 4. The chain's CDR3 is CASSQDRVTEAFF. In DNA form, the CDR3 reads TGTGCCAGCAGCCAGGACAGGGTTACTGAAGCTTTCTTT.

The rearrangement links TRBV2 to TRBJ2-7; D perhaps matches TRBD1 (6 bases). Germline CDR1 reads SNHLY; CDR2 reads FYNNEI. The CDR3 totals 15 residues. Trimming stripped 7 bases from V and 4 bases from J, with 20 bases between. In nucleotides, the CDR3 is TGTGCCAGCACTGATCCGGGACACCGCCCTTACGAGCAGTACTTC. It specifies CASTDPGHRPYEQYF.

The V and J genes are TRBV27 and TRBJ1-2; weak D call: TRBD1 (6 bases). The V and J ends lost 2 bases and 4 bases respectively, with 8 bases between them. Per germline, CDR1 MNHEY and CDR2 SMNVEV (reference sequence). The CDR3 covers 13 residues. The CDR3, as DNA: TGTGCCAGCAGTTTAGGACAGTTCTATGGCTACACCTTC. Encoded protein: CASSLGQFYGYTF.

CDR3 protein: CASSPQDSRNEQFF. CDR3 DNA: TGTGCCAGCAGTCCGCAAGATAGTAGGAATGAGCAGTTCTTC. This chain links TRBV27 with TRBJ2-1; D not certain. Looked up from germline, CDR1 is MNHEY and CDR2 is SMNVEV (reference sequence). This CDR3 comprises 14 residues. V lost 5 bases to trimming and J lost 7 bases, with 15 bases between them.

The V gene is TRBV5-6, the J gene TRBJ1-5; no clear D. This CDR3 comprises 14 residues. Germline V gene sequence: CDR1 SGHDT, CDR2 YYEEEE. The V end lost 2 bases, the J end lost 4 bases, and 10 bases lay between the germline ends. CDR3 sequence reads: CASSFGQINQPQHF. The CDR3, as DNA: TGTGCCAGCAGCTTCGGGCAGATAAATCAGCCCCAGCATTTT. The full variable domain, completed using reference TRBV5-6 and TRBJ1-5, is DAGVTQSPTHLIKTRGQQVTLRCSPKSGHDTVSWYQQALGQGPQFIFQYYEEEERQRGNFPDRFSGHQFPNYSSELNVNALLLGDSALYLCASSFGQINQPQHFGDGTRLSIL.

The V call is TRBV27, the J call TRBJ2-3; D may be TRBD1 (5 bases). The CDR3 is made up of 17 amino acids. CDR1 and CDR2 from the germline V gene are MNHEY and SMNVEV (reference sequence). Trimming pared 1 base from V and 2 bases from J, leaving 16 bases between. DNA for the CDR3: TGTGCCAGCAGTTTATTTGGTTGGCAGGGAAACACAGATACGCAGTATTTT. Protein: CASSLFGWQGNTDTQYF.

The chain employs TRBV28 and TRBJ2-2, with 8 bases lining up with TRBD2. V was clipped by 5 bases and J by 7 bases; unmatched bases: 9. In germline, CDR1 is MDHEN, CDR2 SYDVKM. There are 15 residues in the CDR3. In DNA form, the CDR3 reads TGTGCCAGCAGTGCCTCTAGCGGGTTCGGCGGGGAGCTGTTTTTT. It codes for CASSASSGFGGELFF.

The chain carries TRBV4-2 and TRBJ2-3, with 7 bases lining up with TRBD2. The CDR3 length is 15 residues. In germline, CDR1 is LGHNA, CDR2 YNFKEQ. V lost 4 bases and J lost 8; bases outside the gene matches: 12. The CDR3 nucleotides are TGTGCCAGCAGCCCGTCCCCCGCGGGAGCGGGTACGCAGTATTTT. Translated, it gives CASSPSPAGAGTQYF.

This clone was picked up one time. This chain connects TRBV20-1 to TRBJ1-2; unclear D gene. The germline V gene has CDR1 DFQATT and CDR2 SNEGSKA (reference sequence). This CDR3 contains 11 residues. Trimming took 4 bases from V and 7 from J, leaving 10 bases between them. For the CDR3, the DNA is TGCAGTGCTATGGCTCGGGGTGGCTACACCTTC. The encoded protein is CSAMARGGYTF.

The rearrangement links TRBV27 to TRBJ1-1, with a tentative D call TRBD1 (5 bases). Trimming cost V 1 base and J 1 base, with 7 bases left between them. Germline lookup yields CDR1 MNHEY and CDR2 SMNVEV (reference sequence). The CDR3 loop spans 14 amino acids. In DNA form, the CDR3 reads TGTGCCAGCAGTTTATGGGGGGGGAACACTGAAGCTTTCTTT. It translates to CASSLWGGNTEAFF.

V and J are TRBV28 and TRBJ2-1; no firm D call. The CDR3 is made up of 12 amino acids. Looked up from germline, CDR1 is MDHEN and CDR2 is SYDVKM. Trimming removed 8 bases at V and 9 bases at J, with 14 bases between. The CDR3 here is CASPARWCEQFF. CDR3 nucleotide sequence: TGTGCCAGCCCGGCCCGGTGGTGTGAGCAGTTCTTC.

This clone has a single count. This may arise from a read error, as a much more abundant clone is one base away. The chain uses TRBV25-1 and TRBJ2-3; unclear D gene. Germline values: CDR1 MGHDK, CDR2 SYGVNS. V was trimmed by 5 bases and J by 2 bases, leaving 2 bases between them. The CDR3 extends over 11 amino acids. As DNA, the CDR3 is TGTGCCAGCAGTTTCACAGATACGCAGTATTTT. It yields the protein CASSFTDTQYF.

This clone was observed a few times. This chain connects TRBV9 to TRBJ1-5; tentative D call: TRBD1 (5 bases). CDR1 and CDR2 (germline): SGDLS, YYNGEE. V lost 3 bases to trimming and J lost 1 base, with 14 bases between them. The CDR3 runs 16 residues. The CDR3 DNA reads as TGTGCCAGCAGCGGCGGGGCGCCCAGCAGCAATCAGCCCCAGCATTTT. It is translated as CASSGGAPSSNQPQHF.

The chain combines TRBV4-1 with TRBJ2-1, with a possible D match to TRBD2 (5 bases). V was cut by 2 bases and J by 5 bases, with 13 bases left in between. CDR3 length: 15 amino acids. From germline, CDR1 is MGHRA and CDR2 YSYEKL. The CDR3 nucleotides are TGCGCCAGCAGCCAACTCAGCGGAGTCAACAATGAGCAGTTCTTC. Its protein product is CASSQLSGVNNEQFF.

The chain links TRBV29-1 to TRBJ2-7, with 7 positions matching TRBD1. The CDR3 extends over 13 amino acids. Trimming removed 6 bases from V and 1 base from J; junction bases left unmatched: 6. Germline assignment: CDR1 SQVTM and CDR2 ANQGSEA. This CDR3 is CSVGQDASYEQYF. CDR3 coding DNA: TGCAGCGTCGGACAGGACGCATCCTACGAGCAGTACTTC.